This entry describes one T cell receptor beta chain. Other DNA sequences in the sample encode the same CDR3. Authors' processing steps: Reference gene primers were amplified, and this amplification served to estimate nucleated cell counts. Some clones are missing from TCRdb's copy, which holds only in-frame ones; the method was immunoSEQ multiplex PCR. V and J calls and clone size follow that table, whereas D and trimming were derived from the DNA. The sample shows 81,000 or so clones, around 91% of them seen only once. The length of the CDR3 is 14 residues. The ends were cut back, 0 bases at V and 6 bases at J, with 10 bases in the middle. Germline V gene sequence: CDR1 SGHRS, CDR2 YFSETQ. This specimen comes from a study of blood T cell repertoires in COVID-19. Study-level information: Samples taken during acute and convalescent COVID-19 were collected in the United States, Italy and Spain.

The origin of this receptor is a man between 70 and 80 years old with active or convalescent COVID-19. The chain links TRBV5-1 to TRBJ1-5; D perhaps matches TRBD1 (6 bases). The material sequenced was peripheral blood. CDR3 region: CASSLEQGGQPQHF. Written as DNA, the CDR3 is TGCGCCAGCAGCTTGGAACAGGGCGGTCAGCCCCAGCATTTT. The entire variable domain, with the rest obtained from reference TRBV5-1 and TRBJ1-5, is as follows: KAGVTQTPRYLIKTRGQQVTLSCSPISGHRSVSWYQQTPGQGLQFLFEYFSETQRNKGNFPGRFSGRQFSNSRSEMNVSTLELGDSALYLCASSLEQGGQPQHFGDGTRLSIL.